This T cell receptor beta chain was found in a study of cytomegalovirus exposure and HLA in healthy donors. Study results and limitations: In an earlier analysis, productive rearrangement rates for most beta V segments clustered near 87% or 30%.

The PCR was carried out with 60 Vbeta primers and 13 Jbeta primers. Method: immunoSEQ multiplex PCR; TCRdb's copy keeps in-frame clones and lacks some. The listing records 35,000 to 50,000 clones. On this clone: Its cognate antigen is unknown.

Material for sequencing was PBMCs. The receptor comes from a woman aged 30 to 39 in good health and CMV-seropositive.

The CDR3 spells CASSIVRGPEAFF. The CDR3 coding sequence is TGTGCCAGTAGTATAGTGCGGGGGCCCGAAGCTTTCTTT. The chain uses TRBV19 and TRBJ1-1; TRBD1 might be the D (6 bases). The CDR3 consists of 13 residues. Trimming left V 1 base short and J 8 bases short, with 11 bases between. Germline V gives CDR1 LNHDA, CDR2 SQIVND (reference sequence).